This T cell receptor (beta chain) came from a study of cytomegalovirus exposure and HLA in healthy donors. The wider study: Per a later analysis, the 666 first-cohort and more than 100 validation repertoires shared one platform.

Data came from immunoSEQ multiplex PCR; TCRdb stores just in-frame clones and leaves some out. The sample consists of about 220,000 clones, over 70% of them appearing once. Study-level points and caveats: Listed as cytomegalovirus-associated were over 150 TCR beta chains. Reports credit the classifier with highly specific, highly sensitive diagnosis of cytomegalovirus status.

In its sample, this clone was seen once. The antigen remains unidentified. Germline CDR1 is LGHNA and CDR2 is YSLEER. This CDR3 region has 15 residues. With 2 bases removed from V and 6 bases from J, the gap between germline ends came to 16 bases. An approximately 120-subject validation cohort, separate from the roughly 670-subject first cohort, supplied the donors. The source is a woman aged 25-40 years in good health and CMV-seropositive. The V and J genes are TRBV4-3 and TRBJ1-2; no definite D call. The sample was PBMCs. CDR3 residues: CASSQLSTPGNGYTF. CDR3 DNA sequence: TGCGCCAGCAGCCAACTTTCTACTCCGGGGAATGGCTACACCTTC.